This TCR beta chain was profiled in a study of glioma-infiltrating T cells. Regarding the study as a whole: Above-expected tissue-blood divergence occurred in all gliomas, most in low-grade ones. CDR3 overlap between tissue and blood was very small.

Amplification of TCR alpha and beta CDR3 regions from RNA used iRepertoire nested multiplex PCR. MiXCR was run by TCRdb on the multiplex PCR reads, yielding one entry per CDR3 protein. The sample gives over 120,000 distinct CDR3 sequences, approximately 40% of which show up once; roughly a fifth is in the top ten. This clonotype was counted a few times. The antigen remains undetermined. Material: glioma tissue, nonneoplastic brain tissue, or PBMCs (not recorded which). This sequence was found in a human donor with low-grade glioma or glioblastoma, undergoing nonglioma brain surgery, or in good health (not recorded which).

CDR3 sequence reads: CATSNPKGLAYNEQFF. The CDR3 DNA is TGTGCCACCAGCAACCCCAAGGGACTAGCTTACAATGAGCAGTTCTTC. V is TRBV15 and J is TRBJ2-1, with 9 bases fitting TRBD2. There are 16 residues in the CDR3. The V segment lost 4 bases and the J segment 4 bases; nucleotides outside the gene matches: 8. Germline values: CDR1 LNHNV, CDR2 YYDKDF (reference sequence).